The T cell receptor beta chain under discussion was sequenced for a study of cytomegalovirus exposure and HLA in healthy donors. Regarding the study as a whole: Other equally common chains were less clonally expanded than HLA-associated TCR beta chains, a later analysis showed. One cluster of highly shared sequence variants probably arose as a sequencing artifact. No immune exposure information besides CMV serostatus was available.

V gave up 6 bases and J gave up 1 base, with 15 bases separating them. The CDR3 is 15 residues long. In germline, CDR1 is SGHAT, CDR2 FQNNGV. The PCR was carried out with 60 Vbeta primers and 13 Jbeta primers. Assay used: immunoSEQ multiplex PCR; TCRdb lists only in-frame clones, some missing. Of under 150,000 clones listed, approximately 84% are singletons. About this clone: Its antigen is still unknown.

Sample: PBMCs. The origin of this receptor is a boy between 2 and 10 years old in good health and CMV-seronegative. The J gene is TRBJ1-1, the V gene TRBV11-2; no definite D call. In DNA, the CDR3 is TGTGCCAGCAGTACCTACTGGGGAGGGAACACTGAAGCTTTCTTT. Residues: CASSTYWGGNTEAFF. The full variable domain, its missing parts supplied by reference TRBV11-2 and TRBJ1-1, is EAGVAQSPRYKIIEKRQSVAFWCNPISGHATLYWYQQILGQGPKLLIQFQNNGVVDDSQLPKDRFSAERLKGVDSTLKIQPAKLEDSAVYLCASSTYWGGNTEAFFGQGTRLTVV.